These 13 T cell receptor beta chains originate from one sample sequenced in a study of cytotoxic CD8 clonotypes in ibrutinib-treated CLL. The assay was immunoSEQ multiplex PCR, and TCRdb's table has in-frame clones only and misses some. The sample carries fewer than 400,000 clones, about 61% recorded once. This specimen was PBMCs, taken after 36 months of ibrutinib treatment. The receptors stem from a human donor with chronic lymphocytic leukemia.

The sample holds a few counts of this clone. The chain uses TRBV11-3 and TRBJ2-1; 12 bases line up with TRBD2. With V trimmed by 3 bases and J by 0 bases, 3 bases remained unmatched. This CDR3 has 17 amino acids. The germline V gene encodes CDR1 SGHNT and CDR2 YENEEA. CDR3 in DNA: TGTGCCAGCAGCTTCCAGACTAGCGGGAGCTCCTACAATGAGCAGTTCTTC. Residues: CASSFQTSGSSYNEQFF.

This clone showed up just a few times. The gene calls are TRBV5-1 and TRBJ2-7, with 7 positions matching TRBD1. CDR3 length: 15 residues. The ends lost 0 bases at V and 3 bases at J; junction bases unmatched: 6. The germline CDR1 and CDR2 sequences are SGHRS and YFSETQ. CDR3: CASSLGATGFYEQYF. The CDR3 region has the DNA TGCGCCAGCAGCTTGGGAGCGACAGGGTTCTACGAGCAGTACTTC.

This chain connects TRBV11-2 to TRBJ1-2; D gene unclear. V was shortened by 4 bases and J by 0 bases, with 18 bases between the two germline ends. Germline lookup yields CDR1 SGHAT and CDR2 FQNNGV. The CDR3 runs 17 residues. The CDR3 protein is CASSSVRGQESNYGYTF. DNA of the CDR3: TGTGCCAGCAGCTCCGTTCGAGGGCAGGAGTCTAACTATGGCTACACCTTC.

V and J are TRBV2 and TRBJ2-3; 8 bases map to TRBD2. The germline CDR1 and CDR2 sequences are SNHLY and FYNNEI. The CDR3 spans 16 residues. Trimming at V came to 5 bases and at J to 0 bases, leaving 7 bases not matched to a gene. CDR3 in amino acids: CASSSEREQSTDTQYF. CDR3 DNA sequence: TGTGCCAGCAGTTCAGAGCGGGAGCAAAGCACAGATACGCAGTATTTT.

Only one count was recorded for this clone. The chain combines TRBV2 with TRBJ2-3; D not certain. There are 12 residues in the CDR3. Germline CDR1 SNHLY, CDR2 FYNNEI. Trimming cost V 10 bases and J 1 base, with 9 bases left between them. CDR3 region: CATSWGTDTQYF. CDR3 nucleotides: TGTGCCACCTCCTGGGGCACAGATACGCAGTATTTT. The full variable domain, in which reference TRBV2 and TRBJ2-3 provide the parts outside the CDR3, is EPEVTQTPSHQVTQMGQEVILRCVPISNHLYFYWYRQILGQKVEFLVSFYNNEISEKSEIFDDQFSVERPDGSNFTLKIRSTKLEDSAMYFCATSWGTDTQYFGPGTRLTVL.

This clone was counted a few times. The chain joins TRBV27 to TRBJ1-1; possibly TRBD1 for D (5 bases). The CDR3 is 14 residues long. Per germline, CDR1 MNHEY and CDR2 SMNVEV (reference sequence). V lost 5 bases and J lost 1, with 11 bases in between. The CDR3 nucleotides are TGTGCCAGCAGTCGCGGGGCAGGGAACACTGAAGCTTTCTTT. Translation gives CASSRGAGNTEAFF.

The DNA for the CDR3 is TGTGCCAGCAGCGCCCCGGGACTAGCGGCGAACACCGGGGAGCTGTTTTTT. This encodes CASSAPGLAANTGELFF. This rearrangement joins TRBV9 to TRBJ2-2; 11 bases agree with TRBD2. The V gene end was trimmed by 3 bases and the J gene end by 0 bases; junction bases not matched to a gene: 4. Germline-derived CDR1 and CDR2 are SGDLS and YYNGEE. The length of the CDR3 is 17 residues.

The chain links TRBV13 to TRBJ2-7; TRBD1 agrees at 9 bases. The germline CDR1 and CDR2 sequences are PRHDT and FYEKMQ (reference sequence). The length of the CDR3 is 14 residues. Unmatched junction bases numbered 7, after V lost 5 bases and J lost 5 bases. Written as DNA, the CDR3 is TGTGCCAGCAGCGCCTACAGGGGGCATGACGAGCAGTACTTC. Amino acid sequence: CASSAYRGHDEQYF.

The J gene is TRBJ2-5, the V gene TRBV25-1, with 7 bases lining up with TRBD1. V lost 5 bases and J lost 3; bases outside the gene matches: 9. The CDR3 is 15 amino acids. The V gene's germline CDR1 is MGHDK and CDR2 SYGVNS. The CDR3 bases are TGTGCCAGCAGTTCCGCAACAGGGGAAAAAGAGACCCAGTACTTC. Translation: CASSSATGEKETQYF.

The rearrangement uses TRBV28 and TRBJ2-2; D not resolved. The CDR3 is made up of 13 amino acids. Trimming shortened V by 6 bases and J by 2 bases, and 7 bases separated the two germline ends. Looked up from germline, CDR1 is MDHEN and CDR2 is SYDVKM. CDR3 sequence (DNA): TGTGCCAGCAGACAGACCAACACCGGGGAGCTGTTTTTT. This translates into CASRQTNTGELFF.

This chain links TRBV28 with TRBJ2-3; 9 bases are shared with TRBD2. Germline V gene lookup returns CDR1 MDHEN and CDR2 SYDVKM. With V trimmed by 5 bases and J by 5 bases, 8 bases remained unmatched. This CDR3 is 15 amino acids long. In nucleotides, the CDR3 is TGTGCCAGCAGTCCACGGCGGACTAGCGAAGATACGCAGTATTTT. Amino acid sequence: CASSPRRTSEDTQYF.

The chain joins TRBV5-4 to TRBJ2-2; D may be TRBD2 (5 bases). CDR1 and CDR2 from the germline V gene are SGHNT and YYREEE (reference sequence). This CDR3 is built from 14 residues. V was cut by 0 bases and J by 6 bases, with 9 bases left in between. The CDR3 protein is CASSLGLGAGELFF. The CDR3 region has the DNA TGTGCCAGCAGCTTGGGTCTGGGAGCCGGGGAGCTGTTTTTT.

The chain employs TRBV15 and TRBJ1-6; D not certain. Germline V gives CDR1 LNHNV, CDR2 YYDKDF (reference sequence). V lost 3 bases and J 2 bases, leaving 8 bases between the germline ends. This CDR3 region has 15 residues. Written as DNA, the CDR3 is TGTGCCACCAGCAGGGCCCAGCCCTATAATTCACCCCTCCACTTT. Its translation: CATSRAQPYNSPLHF. The variable domain in full, with the rest retrieved from reference TRBV15 and TRBJ1-6, is DAMVIQNPRYQVTQFGKPVTLSCSQTLNHNVMYWYQQKSSQAPKLLFHYYDKDFNNEADTPDNFQSRRPNTSFCFLDIRSPGLGDTAMYLCATSRAQPYNSPLHFGNGTRLTVT.